The source of this T cell receptor (beta chain) is a study of regulatory T cells in long-lasting Graves disease. The study's findings and limits: Possibly, too few samples lowered accuracy.

Stated time point: newly diagnosed GD, antithyroid drugs for less than 3 months. After RNA was extracted from PBMCs, the TCR library was made from it. Investigators prepared the TCR beta libraries by applying iRepertoire HTBI primers and Arm-PCR of CDR3 regions. In the original analysis: Sequenced samples collectively carried about 62 TRBV and about 15 TRBJ segments. TCRdb recomputed calls from the multiplex PCR reads with MiXCR, one row per CDR3 protein. These V and J calls rely on TCRdb rather than the paper's analysis. The sample has hundreds of thousands of distinct CDR3 sequences, less than 15% seen once. Per germline, CDR1 SGDLS and CDR2 YYNGEE. The CDR3 consists of 14 residues. Trimming removed 4 bases from V and 6 bases from J, with 17 bases in between. Regarding this clonotype: Antigen unknown.

The same data also went into a second study, on T cells in Graves' hyperthyroidism and ophthalmopathy. That work adds: When ophthalmopathy did not progress within 18 months, Graves' hyperthyroidism was considered stable. The model's output predicted ophthalmopathy at a median of roughly 6.9 months prior to onset.

The chain has TRBV9 and TRBJ2-7, with D perhaps matching TRBD1 or TRBD2 (5 bases each). The sample here was peripheral blood mononuclear cells (PBMCs), taken at new diagnosis, from a patient treated with antithyroid drugs. The origin of this receptor is a man aged 25-45 years with Graves disease. CDR3: CASSLEEGAGEQYF. The DNA for the CDR3 is TGTGCCAGCAGCCTGGAGGAAGGGGCTGGCGAGCAGTACTTC.